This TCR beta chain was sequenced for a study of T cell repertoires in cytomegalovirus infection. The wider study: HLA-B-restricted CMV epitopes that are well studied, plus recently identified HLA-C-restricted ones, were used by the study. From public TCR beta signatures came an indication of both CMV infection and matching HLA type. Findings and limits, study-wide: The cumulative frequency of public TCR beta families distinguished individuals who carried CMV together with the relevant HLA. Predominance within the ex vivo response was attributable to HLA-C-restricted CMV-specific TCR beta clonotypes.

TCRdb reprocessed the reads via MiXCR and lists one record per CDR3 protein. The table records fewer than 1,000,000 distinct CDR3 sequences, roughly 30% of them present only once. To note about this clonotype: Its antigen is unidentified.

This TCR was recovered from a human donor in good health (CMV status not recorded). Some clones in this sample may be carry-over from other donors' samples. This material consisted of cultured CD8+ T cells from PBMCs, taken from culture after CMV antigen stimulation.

CDR3 nucleotide sequence: TGTGCCAGCAGCGTGGATGACAGGGAGCTCACTGAAGCTTTCTTT. Its translation: CASSVDDRELTEAFF. This chain links TRBV9 with TRBJ1-1, with TRBD1 matching 7 bases. CDR3 length equals 15 residues. From germline, CDR1 is SGDLS and CDR2 YYNGEE. V shed 2 bases and J 4 bases; nucleotides not matched to a gene: 8.